These T cell receptor beta chains were read from a single sample in a study of T cell responses to AZD1222 COVID-19 vaccine. Using immunoSEQ multiplex PCR, the repertoire was profiled, and TCRdb retains in-frame clones only, with some absent. Of tens of thousands of clones listed, about nine tenths are singletons. Material: peripheral blood, obtained on day 0 of AZD1222 vaccination. The receptors shown here come from an adult in good health. The conserved cysteine and the conserved F or W are not part of the CDR3 here. D genes are given only for firm matches. Clone size is given for some rows only: seen once, a few or many times, or a class if the clone is expanded.

d_gene,j_gene,v_gene,abundance,CDR3aa
TRBD1,TRBJ2-2,TRBV11-2,-,ASSHRGNTGELF
-,TRBJ2-3,TRBV7-9,-,ASSFTDTQY
TRBD1,TRBJ2-7,TRBV19,-,ASSAGTGVYEQY
-,TRBJ1-5,TRBV28,-,ASSLGNNQPQH
-,TRBJ1-5,TRBV21-1,-,ASSAGQPQH
TRBD1,TRBJ1-2,TRBV6-5,-,ASSTTGTVYT
TRBD1,TRBJ1-2,TRBV7-2,once,ASSLAGGGYT
-,TRBJ1-1,TRBV7-6,-,ASSLVGNTEAF
TRBD1,TRBJ2-7,TRBV18,-,ASSPFWGTGGEQY
-,TRBJ2-5,TRBV5-6,-,ASSLDDTGNLD
-,TRBJ1-5,TRBV19,-,ASILISAGPVAQPQH
TRBD1,TRBJ1-6,TRBV30,-,AWSAGQGTNSPLH
TRBD1,TRBJ2-7,TRBV7-9,-,ASSLEDRGSYEQY
-,TRBJ1-5,TRBV5-8,once,ASSWTWSSEYSNQPQH
-,TRBJ1-4,TRBV19,-,ASSIRQTTNEKLF
-,TRBJ1-6,TRBV19,-,ASSMNYNSPLH
-,TRBJ1-3,TRBV18,-,ASSPLMDSYLSGNTIY
-,TRBJ2-3,TRBV12-3/TRBV12-4,-,ASSGLTDTQY
-,TRBJ2-7,TRBV6-5,-,ASSFFSEQY
-,TRBJ1-1,TRBV19,-,ASSLGLNTEAF
-,TRBJ1-2,TRBV10-1,-,ASSGRLEGYT
TRBD1,TRBJ1-5,TRBV6-1,-,ASSEMGRTGGNQPQH
-,TRBJ1-5,TRBV30,-,ACNTHAGNQPQH
TRBD1,TRBJ1-4,TRBV27,-,ASRMTGTTTTNEKLF
TRBD1,TRBJ1-3,TRBV9,-,ASSARDSNSGNTIY
-,TRBJ2-7,TRBV6-5,-,ASSYSRVYEQY
TRBD2,TRBJ2-3,TRBV30,-,AWAPLTSGGVLDTQY
TRBD1,TRBJ1-1,TRBV4-3,-,ASSQDGTGNTEAF
-,TRBJ1-6,TRBV5-8,-,ASSFRGNYNSPLH
-,TRBJ1-3,TRBV12-5,-,ASGASSGNTIY
-,TRBJ2-2,TRBV2,-,ASSYDRNTGELF
-,TRBJ2-2,TRBV5-1,-,ASSLTDTGELF
TRBD1,TRBJ1-2,TRBV19,once,ASSIRPGTGYGYT
TRBD1,TRBJ1-5,TRBV28,-,ASRGDRYNQPQH
-,TRBJ2-7,TRBV10-3,-,AISSGGPGAYEQY
-,TRBJ1-1,TRBV6-6,-,ASSYEGMNTEAF
-,TRBJ1-1,TRBV6-2/TRBV6-3,-,ASSYSRFSMNTEAF
-,TRBJ1-2,TRBV5-1,once,ASNTGRGTNYGYT
-,TRBJ1-5,TRBV6-1,-,ASSLLQGQPQH
-,TRBJ2-1,TRBV6-5,once,ASRGGASSYNEQF
-,TRBJ1-1,TRBV29-1,-,SVEEGGDTEAF
TRBD2,TRBJ2-3,TRBV7-3,once,ASSLMRGSTDTQY
-,TRBJ2-2,TRBV11-1,-,ASSLEAGITGELF
-,TRBJ1-6,TRBV19,-,ASSRGSSYNSPLH
-,TRBJ2-2,TRBV7-8,-,ASSAHGGEGELF
-,TRBJ1-1,TRBV27,-,ASLTQRSGEAF
TRBD1,TRBJ2-5,TRBV18,-,ASSLGQQQETQY
-,TRBJ1-6,TRBV3-1/TRBV3-2,-,ASSQDMFQNSPLH
TRBD2,TRBJ2-1,TRBV5-1,-,ASSESGGYNEQF
-,TRBJ2-5,TRBV7-7,-,ASSLDSQETQY
TRBD1,TRBJ1-3,TRBV24-1,-,ATSDFDRELWNTIY
-,TRBJ2-1,TRBV29-1,-,SVESWGNEQF
-,TRBJ2-6,TRBV9,-,ASSVAPSSGANVLT
TRBD1,TRBJ2-7,TRBV3-1/TRBV3-2,-,ASSQVPAGQGYEQY